Described below is a single T cell receptor (beta chain) sequence and its context. The target antigen is unknown. Antigen-specific CD4+ T cells were expanded (with viral peptide pools) by the ViraFEST assay ahead of sequencing. Scientists isolated CD4+ T cells after a roughly 10-day culture period ended. Two-dose vaccination with either BNT162b2 or mRNA-1273 was given to the participants. These data come from a study of vaccination effects on CD4 cells after COVID-19. Some clones are missing from TCRdb's copy, which holds only in-frame ones; the method was immunoSEQ multiplex PCR. The sample holds 84,000 or so clones; under 85% are singletons and the top ten take over 0.95%. The germline V and J ends were trimmed by 2 bases and 5 bases, with 8 bases remaining between them. Looked up from germline, CDR1 is KGHDR and CDR2 is SFDVKD. The CDR3 consists of 13 residues.

The chain combines TRBV24-1 with TRBJ1-1, with unresolved D. Sequenced material: CD4+ T cells from PBMCs cultured with HCoV-OC43 spike peptides, taken after COVID-19 vaccination. Stated subset: HCoV-OC43 spike overlapping peptide pool stimulation. The clonotype was recovered from a human donor who received a COVID-19 vaccine. This CDR3 is CATSDSRETEAFF. In DNA, the CDR3 is TGTGCCACCAGTGATTCGAGGGAAACTGAAGCTTTCTTT.